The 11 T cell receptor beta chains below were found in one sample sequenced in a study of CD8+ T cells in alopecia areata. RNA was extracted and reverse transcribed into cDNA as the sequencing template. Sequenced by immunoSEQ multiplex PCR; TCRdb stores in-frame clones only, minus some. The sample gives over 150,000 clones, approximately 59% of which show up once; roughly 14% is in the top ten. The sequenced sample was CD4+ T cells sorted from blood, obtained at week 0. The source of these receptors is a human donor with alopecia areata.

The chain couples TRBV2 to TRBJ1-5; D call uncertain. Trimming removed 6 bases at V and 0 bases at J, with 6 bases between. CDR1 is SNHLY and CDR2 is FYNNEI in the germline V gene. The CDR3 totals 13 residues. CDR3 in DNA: TGTGCCAGCAGGGTTGATAGCAATCAGCCCCAGCATTTT. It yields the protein CASRVDSNQPQHF. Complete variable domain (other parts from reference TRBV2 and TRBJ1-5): EPEVTQTPSHQVTQMGQEVILRCVPISNHLYFYWYRQILGQKVEFLVSFYNNEISEKSEIFDDQFSVERPDGSNFTLKIRSTKLEDSAMYFCASRVDSNQPQHFGDGTRLSIL.

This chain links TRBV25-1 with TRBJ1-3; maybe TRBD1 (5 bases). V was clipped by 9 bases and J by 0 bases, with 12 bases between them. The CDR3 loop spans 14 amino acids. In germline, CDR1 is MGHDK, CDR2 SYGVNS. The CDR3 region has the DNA TGTGCCAGTAGCCGGGGGACCTCTGGAAACACCATATATTTT. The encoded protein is CASSRGTSGNTIYF. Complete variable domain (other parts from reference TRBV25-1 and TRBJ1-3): EADIYQTPRYLVIGTGKKITLECSQTMGHDKMYWYQQDPGMELHLIHYSYGVNSTEKGDLSSESTVSRIRTEHFPLTLESARPSHTSQYLCASSRGTSGNTIYFGEGSWLTVV.

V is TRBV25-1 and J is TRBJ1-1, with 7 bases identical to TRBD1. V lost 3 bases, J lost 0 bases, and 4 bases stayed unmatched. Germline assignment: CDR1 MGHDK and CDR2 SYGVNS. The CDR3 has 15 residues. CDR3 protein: CASSDDRALNTEAFF. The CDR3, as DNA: TGTGCCAGCAGTGATGACAGGGCTCTGAACACTGAAGCTTTCTTT.

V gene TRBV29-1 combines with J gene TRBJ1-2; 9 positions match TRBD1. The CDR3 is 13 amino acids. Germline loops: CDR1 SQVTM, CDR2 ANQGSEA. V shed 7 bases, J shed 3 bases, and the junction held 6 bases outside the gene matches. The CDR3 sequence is CSAAQGADYGYTF. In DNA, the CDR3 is TGCAGCGCAGCACAGGGGGCGGACTATGGCTACACCTTC.

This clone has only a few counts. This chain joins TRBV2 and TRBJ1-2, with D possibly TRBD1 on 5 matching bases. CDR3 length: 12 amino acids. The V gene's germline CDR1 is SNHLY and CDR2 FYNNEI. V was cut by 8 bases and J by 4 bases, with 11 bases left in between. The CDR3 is CASSVDSYGYTF. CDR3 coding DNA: TGTGCCAGCTCTGTCGACAGCTATGGCTACACCTTC.

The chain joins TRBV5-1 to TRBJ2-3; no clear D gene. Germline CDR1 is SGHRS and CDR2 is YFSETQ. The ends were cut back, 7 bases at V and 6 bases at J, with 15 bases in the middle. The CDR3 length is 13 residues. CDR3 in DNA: TGCGCCAGCGGCGACGACATAGGGGATACGCAGTATTTT. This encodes CASGDDIGDTQYF. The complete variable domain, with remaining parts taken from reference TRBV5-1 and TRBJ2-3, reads KAGVTQTPRYLIKTRGQQVTLSCSPISGHRSVSWYQQTPGQGLQFLFEYFSETQRNKGNFPGRFSGRQFSNSRSEMNVSTLELGDSALYLCASGDDIGDTQYFGPGTRLTVL.

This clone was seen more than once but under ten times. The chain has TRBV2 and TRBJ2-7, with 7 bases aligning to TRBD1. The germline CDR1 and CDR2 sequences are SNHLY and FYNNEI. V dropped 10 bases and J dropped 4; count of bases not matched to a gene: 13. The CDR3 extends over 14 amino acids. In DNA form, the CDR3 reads TGTGCCACCGACAGGGCTAATACCCTTTACGAGCAGTACTTC. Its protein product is CATDRANTLYEQYF.

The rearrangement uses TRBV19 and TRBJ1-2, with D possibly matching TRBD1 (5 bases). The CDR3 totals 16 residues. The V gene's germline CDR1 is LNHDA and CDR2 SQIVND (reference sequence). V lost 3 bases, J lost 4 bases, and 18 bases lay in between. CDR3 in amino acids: CASSMGDSRIGYGYTF. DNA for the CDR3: TGTGCCAGTAGTATGGGCGACAGCCGAATCGGCTATGGCTACACCTTC.

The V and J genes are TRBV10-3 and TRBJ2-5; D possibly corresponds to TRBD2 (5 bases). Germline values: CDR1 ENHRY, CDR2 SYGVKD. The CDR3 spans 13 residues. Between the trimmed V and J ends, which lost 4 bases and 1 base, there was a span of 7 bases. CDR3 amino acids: CAISGGLQETQYF. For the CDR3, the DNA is TGTGCCATCAGTGGCGGGCTCCAAGAGACCCAGTACTTC.

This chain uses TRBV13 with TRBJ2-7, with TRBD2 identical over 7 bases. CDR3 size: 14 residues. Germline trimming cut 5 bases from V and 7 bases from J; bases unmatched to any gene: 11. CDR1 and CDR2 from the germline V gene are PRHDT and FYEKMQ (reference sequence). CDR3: CASSRRVRRGEQYF. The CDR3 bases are TGTGCCAGCAGCCGAAGGGTCAGGCGGGGGGAGCAGTACTTC.

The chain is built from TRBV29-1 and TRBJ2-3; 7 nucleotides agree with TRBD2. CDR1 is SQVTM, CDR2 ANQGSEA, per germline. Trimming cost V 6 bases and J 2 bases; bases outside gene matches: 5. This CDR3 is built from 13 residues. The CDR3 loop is CSVIRDYTDTQYF. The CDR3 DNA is TGCAGCGTGATCCGGGACTACACAGATACGCAGTATTTT.